A selection of T cell receptor beta chains follows, all from one sample in a study of blood T cell repertoires in COVID-19. Data came from immunoSEQ multiplex PCR; TCRdb stores just in-frame clones and leaves some out. The sample includes some 70,000 clones, around 82% of them seen just once. Sequencing input: peripheral blood. The source of these receptors is a man between 45 and 60 years old with active COVID-19. Each CDR3 is given with its conserved first and last residue. The D gene is left open where the match is weak. Size values are once, few and many counts, or a class for expanded clones, and some rows have none.

clone size,D gene,V gene,J gene,CDR3 protein,CDR3 DNA
NA,NA,TRBV3-1/TRBV3-2,TRBJ2-3,CASSLCTDTQYF,TGTGCCAGCAGCTTATGCACAGATACGCAGTATTTT
NA,NA,TRBV7-7,TRBJ2-5,CASSKTGEGETQYF,TGTGCCAGCAGCAAGACAGGGGAGGGGGAGACCCAGTACTTC
NA,TRBD1,TRBV27,TRBJ1-4,CASSPWTGAGEKLFF,TGTGCCAGCAGTCCCTGGACAGGGGCGGGTGAAAAACTGTTTTTT
NA,TRBD2,TRBV5-4,TRBJ2-3,CASSLGNGGARDTQYF,TGTGCCAGCAGCTTGGGGAACGGGGGGGCCAGAGATACGCAGTATTTT
few,NA,TRBV7-3,TRBJ2-7,CASSLNPAYEQYF,TGTGCCAGCAGCTTAAATCCCGCCTACGAGCAGTACTTC
few,NA,TRBV7-9,TRBJ2-7,CASSPETYEQYF,TGTGCCAGCAGCCCGGAGACCTACGAGCAGTACTTC
few,TRBD1,TRBV5-1,TRBJ1-1,CASSLPRTGKTTEAFF,TGCGCCAGCAGCCTCCCGAGGACAGGGAAAACAACTGAAGCTTTCTTT
NA,NA,TRBV6-5,TRBJ1-6,CASRRGSFSNSPLHF,TGTGCCAGCCGCCGGGGGAGCTTTTCGAATTCACCCCTCCACTTT
NA,NA,TRBV18,TRBJ2-3,CASSPKPRGSGTDTQYF,TGTGCCAGCTCACCAAAGCCTAGGGGCTCGGGCACAGATACGCAGTATTTT
once,NA,TRBV6-2/TRBV6-3,TRBJ2-7,CASSYLGGSYEQYF,TGTGCCAGCAGTTACCTCGGAGGTTCCTACGAGCAGTACTTC
once,NA,TRBV6-5,TRBJ2-2,CASSPDFTGELFF,TGTGCCAGCAGCCCCGACTTTACCGGGGAGCTGTTTTTT
many,TRBD2,TRBV7-8,TRBJ2-7,CASSHRGGSSFSYEQYF,TGTGCCAGCAGCCACCGCGGGGGGTCGAGTTTCTCCTACGAGCAGTACTTC
NA,NA,TRBV19,TRBJ2-3,CASSPLGGGGTDTQYF,TGTGCCAGTAGTCCGTTGGGAGGGGGTGGCACAGATACGCAGTATTTT
NA,TRBD2,TRBV3-1/TRBV3-2,TRBJ2-3,CASSPPASGKVDTQYF,TGTGCCAGCAGCCCTCCCGCTAGCGGAAAAGTGGATACGCAGTATTTT
NA,TRBD1,TRBV24-1,TRBJ2-6,CATSATPGQGGAGANVLTF,TGTGCCACCAGTGCCACACCGGGACAGGGGGGGGCTGGGGCCAACGTCCTGACTTTC
NA,NA,TRBV15,TRBJ2-7,CATSRDRVNYEQYF,TGTGCCACCAGCAGAGACCGAGTCAACTACGAGCAGTACTTC
NA,TRBD1,TRBV19,TRBJ1-1,CASNRGQLNTEAFF,TGTGCCAGTAATAGGGGACAGTTGAACACTGAAGCTTTCTTT
NA,TRBD1,TRBV5-6,TRBJ2-1,CASSSSTGGRSYNEQFF,TGTGCCAGCAGCTCTAGTACAGGGGGCCGCTCCTACAATGAGCAGTTCTTC
few,TRBD2,TRBV4-2,TRBJ2-2,CASIQTSTGLADTGELFF,TGTGCCAGCATCCAAACCTCCACGGGACTAGCGGACACCGGGGAGCTGTTTTTT
few,NA,TRBV5-6,TRBJ1-2,CASSFRENYDGYTF,TGTGCCAGCAGCTTTAGGGAGAACTATGATGGCTACACCTTC
NA,TRBD1,TRBV11-2,TRBJ2-7,CASGKTGGGNEQYF,TGTGCCAGCGGAAAAACAGGGGGCGGGAACGAGCAGTACTTC
NA,NA,TRBV19,TRBJ2-1,CASSARRAHNEQFF,TGTGCCAGTAGTGCAAGGAGGGCCCACAATGAGCAGTTCTTC
NA,NA,TRBV7-8,TRBJ2-7,CASRQGWLVGEQYF,TGTGCCAGCAGGCAGGGATGGCTAGTTGGCGAGCAGTACTTC
NA,TRBD1,TRBV7-2,TRBJ1-2,CASRDWTGGLYGYTF,TGTGCCAGCAGAGATTGGACAGGGGGCCTCTATGGCTACACCTTC
NA,NA,TRBV14,TRBJ2-3,CASSQRRASTDTQYF,TGTGCCAGCAGCCAACGGAGAGCCAGCACAGATACGCAGTATTTT
NA,NA,TRBV7-2,TRBJ2-5,CASSPQGGLGGETQYF,TGTGCCAGCAGCCCTCAGGGGGGACTCGGGGGAGAGACCCAGTACTTC
NA,TRBD1,TRBV5-1,TRBJ2-5,CASSLGGQGAETQYF,TGCGCCAGCAGCTTGGGTGGACAGGGGGCTGAGACCCAGTACTTC
NA,NA,TRBV27,TRBJ2-1,CASSVAGEQFF,TGTGCCAGCAGCGTGGCGGGTGAGCAGTTCTTC
NA,TRBD2,TRBV28,TRBJ2-7,CASSPLAGVDEQYF,TGTGCCAGCAGTCCACTAGCGGGAGTCGACGAGCAGTACTTC
NA,TRBD1,TRBV6-6,TRBJ1-5,CASSAGTAGDQPQHF,TGTGCCAGCAGTGCCGGGACAGCGGGGGATCAGCCCCAGCATTTT
few,NA,TRBV29-1,TRBJ2-7,CSVRQALGLYEQYF,TGCAGCGTGCGACAGGCCCTGGGGCTTTACGAGCAGTACTTC
many,TRBD2,TRBV4-3,TRBJ2-2,CASSHGLAGDDPGELFF,TGCGCCAGCAGCCATGGACTAGCGGGAGACGATCCCGGGGAGCTGTTTTTT
once,TRBD2,TRBV28,TRBJ2-2,CASRGSGSFNTGELFF,TGTGCCAGCAGAGGTAGCGGGAGCTTTAACACCGGGGAGCTGTTTTTT
NA,TRBD2,TRBV6-6,TRBJ2-4,CASRDTGGKNIQYF,TGTGCCAGCAGGGACACGGGGGGGAAAAACATTCAGTACTTC
NA,TRBD1,TRBV18,TRBJ2-3,CASSLRGQGARTDTQYF,TGTGCCAGCTCACTTCGGGGACAGGGGGCCCGCACAGATACGCAGTATTTT
NA,NA,TRBV6-4,TRBJ1-2,CASISSRVGYTF,TGTGCCAGCATTTCCTCCAGGGTAGGCTACACCTTC
NA,NA,TRBV2,TRBJ2-1,CASSEYRGGNEQFF,TGTGCCAGCAGTGAGTATCGGGGTGGTAATGAGCAGTTCTTC
NA,TRBD2,TRBV7-3,TRBJ2-3,CASSKNLAAADTQYF,TGTGCCAGCAGCAAAAATCTAGCGGCCGCAGATACGCAGTATTTT
NA,NA,TRBV28,TRBJ2-6,CASSLIGSGANVLTF,TGTGCCAGCAGTTTGATCGGGTCTGGGGCCAACGTCCTGACTTTC
NA,NA,TRBV9,TRBJ1-1,CASSVRGGAEAFF,TGTGCCAGCAGCGTACGGGGGGGAGCTGAAGCTTTCTTT
NA,TRBD2,TRBV5-1,TRBJ2-3,CASRASTSGSTDTQYF,TGCGCCAGCAGGGCTTCTACTAGCGGGAGTACAGATACGCAGTATTTT
NA,TRBD1,TRBV5-8,TRBJ1-5,CASSSRDRVWAQHF,TGTGCCAGCAGCTCCCGGGACAGGGTTTGGGCCCAGCATTTT
NA,NA,TRBV29-1,TRBJ1-5,CSVGGENQPQHF,TGCAGCGTTGGCGGGGAAAATCAGCCCCAGCATTTT
NA,NA,TRBV5-1,TRBJ2-7,CASSLATASYEQYF,TGCGCCAGCAGCTTGGCAACAGCCTCCTACGAGCAGTACTTC
NA,NA,TRBV20-1,TRBJ2-7,CSASFRLRDTTYEQYF,TGCAGTGCTAGTTTTCGGCTCCGGGACACTACCTACGAGCAGTACTTC
NA,TRBD1,TRBV5-1,TRBJ2-5,CASSPGTDAQETQYF,TGCGCCAGCAGCCCTGGGACAGATGCCCAAGAGACCCAGTACTTC
once,TRBD2,TRBV5-4,TRBJ2-5,CASSFGGSTGETQYF,TGTGCCAGCAGCTTCGGCGGGAGCACGGGGGAGACCCAGTACTTC
NA,NA,TRBV7-9,TRBJ1-1,CASSLAVGGEAFF,TGTGCCAGCAGCTTAGCGGTCGGGGGTGAAGCTTTCTTT
few,TRBD1,TRBV5-1,TRBJ2-5,CASSLEGAGETQYF,TGCGCCAGCAGCTTAGAGGGGGCAGGCGAGACCCAGTACTTC
once,NA,TRBV14,TRBJ2-5,CASSQNGGETQYF,TGTGCCAGCAGCCAAAACGGGGGAGAGACCCAGTACTTC
NA,NA,TRBV19,TRBJ2-1,CASSIGGNNEQFF,TGTGCCAGTAGTATAGGAGGAAACAATGAGCAGTTCTTC
NA,TRBD2,TRBV7-2,TRBJ2-1,CASSWSSGGTYNEQFF,TGTGCCAGCAGCTGGTCTAGCGGGGGGACCTACAATGAGCAGTTCTTC
few,TRBD1,TRBV11-2,TRBJ1-6,CASSSRQGTYNSPLHF,TGTGCCAGCAGCTCCCGACAGGGGACCTATAATTCACCCCTCCACTTT
NA,TRBD1,TRBV7-3,TRBJ1-2,CASSWTGGIDDGYTF,TGTGCCAGCAGCTGGACAGGGGGCATCGACGATGGCTACACCTTC
NA,NA,TRBV7-2,TRBJ2-7,CASSLDGTRTYEQYF,TGTGCCAGCAGCTTAGACGGGACAAGGACCTACGAGCAGTACTTC